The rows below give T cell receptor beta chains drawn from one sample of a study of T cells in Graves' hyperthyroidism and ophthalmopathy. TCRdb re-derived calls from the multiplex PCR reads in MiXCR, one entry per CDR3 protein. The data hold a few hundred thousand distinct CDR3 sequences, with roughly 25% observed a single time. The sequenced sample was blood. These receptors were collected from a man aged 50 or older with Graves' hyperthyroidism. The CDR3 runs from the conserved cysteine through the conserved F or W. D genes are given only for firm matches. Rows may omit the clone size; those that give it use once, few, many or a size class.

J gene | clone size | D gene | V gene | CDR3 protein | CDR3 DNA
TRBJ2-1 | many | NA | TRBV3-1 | CASSQSVYNEQFF | TGTGCCAGCAGCCAGTCAGTTTACAATGAGCAGTTCTTC
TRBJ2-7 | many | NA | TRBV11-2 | CASSFTGMIYEQYF | TGTGCCAGCAGCTTTACCGGGATGATCTACGAGCAGTACTTC
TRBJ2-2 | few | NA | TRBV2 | CASRGPQGGYTGELFF | TGTGCCAGCAGGGGGCCGCAGGGGGGATACACCGGGGAGCTGTTTTTT
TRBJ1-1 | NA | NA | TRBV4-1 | CASSQEREISEAFF | TGCGCCAGCAGCCAAGAACGGGAAATAAGTGAAGCTTTCTTT
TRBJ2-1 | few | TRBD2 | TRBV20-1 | CSALLAGGGDEQLF | TGCAGTGCTCTACTAGCGGGGGGGGGTGATGAGCAGCTCTTC
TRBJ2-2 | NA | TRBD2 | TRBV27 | CASLTRAGGNTGELFF | TGTGCCAGCCTGACGAGAGCGGGGGGAAACACCGGGGAGCTGTTTTTT
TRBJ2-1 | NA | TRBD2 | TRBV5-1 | CASSEGLAVVDEQFF | TGCGCCAGCAGCGAGGGACTAGCGGTGGTTGATGAGCAGTTCTTC
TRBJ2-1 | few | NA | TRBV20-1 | CSALSSGEAYNEQFF | TGCAGTGCCCTCAGTTCTGGAGAAGCGTACAATGAGCAGTTCTTC
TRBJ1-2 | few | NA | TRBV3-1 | CASSQIANYGYTF | TGTGCCAGCAGCCAAATAGCGAACTATGGCTACACCTTC
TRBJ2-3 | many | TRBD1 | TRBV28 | CASSRDRDGEYF | TGTGCCAGCAGCCGTGACAGGGACGGGGAGTATTTT
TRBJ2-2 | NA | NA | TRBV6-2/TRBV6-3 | CASRRTTTTGELFF | TGTGCCAGCAGGAGGACAACCACCACCGGGGAGCTGTTTTTT
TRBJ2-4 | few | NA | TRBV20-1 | CSARGDLSHIQYF | TGCAGTGCTAGAGGCGACCTCAGCCACATTCAGTACTTC
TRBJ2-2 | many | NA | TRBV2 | CATQPLSYTGELFF | TGTGCCACCCAGCCCCTCAGCTACACCGGGGAGCTGTTTTTT
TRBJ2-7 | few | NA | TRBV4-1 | CASSQDQESSYEQYF | TGCGCCAGCAGCCAAGATCAGGAGAGCTCCTACGAGCAGTACTTC
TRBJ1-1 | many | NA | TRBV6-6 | CASSYSQRQAEAFF | TGTGCCAGCAGTTACTCCCAACGCCAGGCTGAAGCTTTCTTT
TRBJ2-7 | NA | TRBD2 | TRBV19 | CASRKPGTSYEQYF | TGTGCCAGTAGAAAGCCCGGGACTAGCTACGAGCAGTACTTC
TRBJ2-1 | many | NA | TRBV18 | CASSPVKPEQFF | TGTGCCAGCTCACCAGTAAAGCCGGAGCAGTTCTTC
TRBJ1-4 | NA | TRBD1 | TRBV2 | CASRDRATNEKLFF | TGTGCCAGCAGGGACAGGGCGACTAATGAAAAACTGTTTTTT
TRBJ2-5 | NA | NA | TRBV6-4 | CASSATSSQETQYF | TGTGCCAGCAGTGCAACTAGTTCCCAAGAGACCCAGTACTTC
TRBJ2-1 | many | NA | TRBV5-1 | CASSLAYSGHYNEQFF | TGCGCCAGCAGCTTGGCGTACAGCGGCCATTACAATGAGCAGTTCTTC
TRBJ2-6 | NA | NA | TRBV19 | CASRRAGSSGANVLTF | TGTGCCAGCAGGAGGGCGGGGAGCTCTGGGGCCAACGTCCTGACTTTC
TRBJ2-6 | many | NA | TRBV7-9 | CASSLFGANVLTF | TGTGCCAGCAGCTTATTCGGGGCCAACGTCCTGACTTTC
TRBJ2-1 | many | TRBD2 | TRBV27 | CASSRSGRAGYHEQFF | TGTGCCAGCAGCCGTAGCGGGAGGGCCGGCTACCATGAGCAGTTCTTC
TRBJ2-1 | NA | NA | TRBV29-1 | CSAFHNEQFF | TGCAGCGCTTTTCACAATGAGCAGTTCTTC
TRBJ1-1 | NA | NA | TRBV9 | CASSPPLGVRNWNTEAFF | TGTGCCAGCAGCCCCCCGTTGGGGGTTCGTAATTGGAACACTGAAGCTTTCTTT
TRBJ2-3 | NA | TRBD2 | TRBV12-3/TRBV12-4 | CASSLIVAGSTDTQYF | TGTGCCAGCAGTTTAATCGTAGCGGGAAGCACAGATACGCAGTATTTT
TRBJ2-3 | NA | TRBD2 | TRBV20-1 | CSAQRPEAGFTDTQYF | TGCAGTGCCCAACGACCCGAAGCGGGATTCACAGATACGCAGTATTTT
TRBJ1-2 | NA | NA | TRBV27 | CASRAGANYGYTF | TGTGCCAGCAGGGCAGGAGCTAACTATGGCTACACCTTC
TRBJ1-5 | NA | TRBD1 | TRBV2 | CASMDRAGQPQHF | TGTGCCAGCATGGACAGGGCGGGTCAGCCCCAGCATTTT
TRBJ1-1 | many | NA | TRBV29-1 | CSGGRLDTEAFF | TGCAGCGGTGGCAGGCTCGACACTGAAGCTTTCTTT
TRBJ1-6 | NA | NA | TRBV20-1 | CSARGPGPLYNSPLHF | TGCAGTGCTAGAGGTCCGGGCCCTCTCTATAATTCACCCCTCCACTTT
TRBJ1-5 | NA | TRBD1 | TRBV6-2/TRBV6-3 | CASSYSGQGTAHQPQHF | TGTGCCAGCAGTTACTCAGGACAGGGCACGGCACATCAGCCCCAGCATTTT
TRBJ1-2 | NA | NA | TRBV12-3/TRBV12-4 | CASSPRTVSNYGYAF | TGTGCCAGCAGTCCTCGGACAGTTTCTAACTATGGCTACGCCTTC
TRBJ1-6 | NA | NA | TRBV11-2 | CASNSRDSPLHF | TGTGCCAGCAACTCCCGGGATTCACCCCTCCACTTT
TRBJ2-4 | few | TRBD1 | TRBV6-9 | CASSDSGQGNIQYF | TGTGCCAGCAGTGATTCGGGACAGGGTAACATTCAGTACTTC
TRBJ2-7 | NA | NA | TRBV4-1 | CASSQDSLAGEQYF | TGCGCCAGCAGCCAAGATTCGCTAGCTGGTGAGCAGTACTTC
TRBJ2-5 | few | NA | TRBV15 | CATSRGGLGETQYF | TGTGCCACCAGCAGGGGTGGGCTTGGGGAGACCCAGTACTTC
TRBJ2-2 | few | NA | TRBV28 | CASSFSGQNTGELFF | TGTGCCAGCAGTTTCTCGGGACAGAACACCGGGGAGCTGTTTTTT
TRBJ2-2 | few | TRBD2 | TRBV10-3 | CAISGGTSKDTGELFF | TGTGCCATCAGTGGAGGGACTAGTAAAGACACCGGGGAGCTGTTTTTT